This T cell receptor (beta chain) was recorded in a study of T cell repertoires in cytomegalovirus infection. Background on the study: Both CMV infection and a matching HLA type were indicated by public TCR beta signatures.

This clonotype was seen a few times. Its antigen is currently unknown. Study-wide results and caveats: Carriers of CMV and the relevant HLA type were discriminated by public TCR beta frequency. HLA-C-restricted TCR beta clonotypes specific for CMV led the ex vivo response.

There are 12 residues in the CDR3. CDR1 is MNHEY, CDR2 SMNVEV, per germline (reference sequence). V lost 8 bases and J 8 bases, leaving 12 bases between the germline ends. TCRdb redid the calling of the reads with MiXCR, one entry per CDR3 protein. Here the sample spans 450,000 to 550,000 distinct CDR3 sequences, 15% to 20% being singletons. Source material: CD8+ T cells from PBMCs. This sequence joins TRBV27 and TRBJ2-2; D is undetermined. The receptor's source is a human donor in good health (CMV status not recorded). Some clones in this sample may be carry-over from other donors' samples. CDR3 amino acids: CASRRSRGELFF. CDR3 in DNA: TGTGCCAGCCGGCGTTCCAGAGGGGAGCTGTTTTTT.